What follows are 31 T cell receptor beta chains derived from one specimen sequenced in a study of cytomegalovirus exposure and HLA in healthy donors. The PCR ran on 60 Vbeta and 13 Jbeta primers. Using immunoSEQ multiplex PCR, the repertoire was profiled, and TCRdb retains in-frame clones only, with some absent. Found here are approximately 160,000 clones, 78% of them singletons; the top ten hold approximately 6.8%. Sequencing was performed on PBMCs. The receptors come from a woman in her thirties or forties in good health and CMV-seropositive.

J is TRBJ1-1 and V is TRBV6-1, with no clear D. V dropped 7 bases and J dropped 0 bases, with 15 bases sitting between them. Germline V gene sequence: CDR1 MNHNS, CDR2 SASEGT. The CDR3 spans 15 residues. The chain's CDR3 is CASIVKSGMNTEAFF. CDR3 DNA: TGTGCCAGCATTGTGAAGTCGGGTATGAACACTGAAGCTTTCTTT.

V is TRBV19 and J is TRBJ2-1; D is uncertain. This CDR3 contains 14 residues. V shed 5 bases and J shed 8 bases, with 16 bases lying between them. Germline values: CDR1 LNHDA, CDR2 SQIVND (reference sequence). The CDR3 is CASSPLVSAHEQFF. The CDR3 nucleotides are TGTGCCAGTAGTCCCTTGGTTAGTGCGCATGAGCAGTTCTTC.

This rearrangement joins TRBV15 to TRBJ1-2; no clear D. Trimming pared 0 bases from V and 5 bases from J, leaving 13 bases between. Germline V gives CDR1 LNHNV, CDR2 YYDKDF (reference sequence). The CDR3 consists of 15 residues. This CDR3 is CATSRDGSGGYGYTF. The CDR3 DNA reads TGTGCCACCAGCAGAGATGGGTCGGGTGGGTATGGCTACACCTTC.

In DNA form, the CDR3 reads TGTGCCAGCAGCGCCCCGACTAGCGGGGGCTGGGGCGCAGATACGCAGTATTTT. As protein: CASSAPTSGGWGADTQYF. The chain combines TRBV2 with TRBJ2-3, with TRBD2 identical over 12 bases. V shed 6 bases, J shed 4 bases, and the junction held 14 bases outside the gene matches. Germline values: CDR1 SNHLY, CDR2 FYNNEI. This CDR3 comprises 18 residues.

The chain has TRBV18 and TRBJ1-3, with D unclear. The CDR3 covers 14 residues. Trimming took 2 bases from V and 7 from J, leaving 12 bases between them. Germline V CDR1 and CDR2: KGHSH, LQKENI. The CDR3 nucleotides read TGTGCCAGCTCACCATCCGTTTGGAGGAACACCATATATTTT. It yields the protein CASSPSVWRNTIYF.

The J gene is TRBJ1-1, the V gene TRBV19, with 7 nucleotides matching TRBD1. The CDR3 length is 15 residues. With 5 bases clipped from V and 2 bases from J, the junction kept 8 bases outside the gene matches. In germline, CDR1 is LNHDA, CDR2 SQIVND (reference sequence). CDR3 nucleotides: TGTGCCAGTAGTCAAGAGACAGGGATAAACACTGAAGCTTTCTTT. Translating it yields CASSQETGINTEAFF.

The genes are TRBV7-3 and TRBJ2-1; 13 nucleotides align to TRBD2. Germline V gene lookup returns CDR1 SGHTA and CDR2 FQGTGA. The junction had 8 bases not matched to a gene; V was cut back by 5 bases and J by 1 base. This CDR3 comprises 18 residues. DNA of the CDR3: TGTGCCAGCAGCCCCGGACTAGCGGGGGATAGTTCCTACAATGAGCAGTTCTTC. Translating it yields CASSPGLAGDSSYNEQFF.

The CDR3 region has the DNA TGTGCCAGCAGCTTAGCGGCAGGTGCGAATGAGCAGTTCTTC. Translating gives CASSLAAGANEQFF. This chain joins TRBV7-2 and TRBJ2-1, with D unclear. The CDR3 runs 14 residues. CDR1 and CDR2 (germline): SGHTA, FQGNSA. Deletions cut 0 bases from V and 7 bases from J, with 10 bases between.

This clone was seen once. The chain carries TRBV7-2 and TRBJ2-1, with a weak D call TRBD2 (6 bases). There are 15 residues in the CDR3. Germline CDR1 and CDR2: SGHTA and FQGNSA. Trimming cost V 3 bases and J 0 bases, with 9 bases left between them. The CDR3 region is CASSLVTSSYNEQFF. CDR3 nucleotide sequence: TGTGCCAGCAGCTTGGTGACTAGCTCCTACAATGAGCAGTTCTTC. The entire variable domain, with the rest obtained from reference TRBV7-2 and TRBJ2-1, is as follows: GAGVSQSPSNKVTEKGKDVELRCDPISGHTALYWYRQSLGQGLEFLIYFQGNSAPDKSGLPSDRFSAERTGGSVSTLTIQRTQQEDSAVYLCASSLVTSSYNEQFFGPGTRLTVL.

This clone was found once. The V call is TRBV27, the J call TRBJ1-5; TRBD1 aligns across 7 bases. Germline trimming cut 5 bases from V and 1 base from J; bases unmatched to any gene: 8. This CDR3 region has 16 residues. Germline V gene sequence: CDR1 MNHEY, CDR2 SMNVEV (reference sequence). The chain's CDR3 is CASSALTGASNQPQHF. CDR3 bases: TGTGCCAGCAGTGCATTAACAGGGGCGAGCAATCAGCCCCAGCATTTT.

This clone has just a few counts. The chain carries TRBV10-3 and TRBJ2-7; 10 bases agree with TRBD1. From germline, CDR1 is ENHRY and CDR2 SYGVKD. CDR3 size: 16 residues. V shed 4 bases and J 4 bases; nucleotides not matched to a gene: 10. The chain's CDR3 is CAISGAPGQGIYEQYF. The CDR3 DNA follows: TGTGCCATCAGTGGGGCACCGGGACAGGGGATATACGAGCAGTACTTC.

DNA of the CDR3: TGTGCCACCAGCAGAGATCGGGGGTATTACACCGGGGAGCTGTTTTTT. It specifies CATSRDRGYYTGELFF. The rearrangement links TRBV15 to TRBJ2-2, with a weak D call TRBD2 (6 bases). Trimming left V 0 bases short and J 3 bases short, with 11 bases between. This CDR3 contains 16 residues. Germline assignment: CDR1 LNHNV and CDR2 YYDKDF (reference sequence).

CDR3 in amino acids: CASSIDGPLGTGLYEKLFF. The CDR3 DNA sequence: TGTGCCAGTAGTATAGACGGCCCCCTCGGGACAGGGCTATATGAAAAACTGTTTTTT. The rearrangement joins TRBV19 to TRBJ1-4, with 9 bases that match TRBD1. From germline, CDR1 is LNHDA and CDR2 SQIVND (reference sequence). After removal of 0 bases from V and 6 bases from J, the junction contained 14 bases not matched to a gene. The CDR3 extends over 19 amino acids. Full variable domain (missing parts from reference TRBV19 and TRBJ1-4): DGGITQSPKYLFRKEGQNVTLSCEQNLNHDAMYWYRQDPGQGLRLIYYSQIVNDFQKGDIAEGYSVSREKKESFPLTVTSAQKNPTAFYLCASSIDGPLGTGLYEKLFFGSGTQLSVL.

The chain carries TRBV28 and TRBJ1-2; D uncertain. There are 10 residues in the CDR3. Trimming took 10 bases from V and 4 from J, leaving 7 bases between them. CDR1 and CDR2 from the germline V gene are MDHEN and SYDVKM. The chain's CDR3 is CATLSYGYTF. CDR3 coding DNA: TGTGCCACCCTCAGCTATGGCTACACCTTC.

The rearrangement links TRBV5-6 to TRBJ2-5; TRBD2 matches at 10 bases. Trimming cost V 1 base and J 3 bases; bases outside gene matches: 9. The germline V gene has CDR1 SGHDT and CDR2 YYEEEE. The CDR3 extends over 17 amino acids. The CDR3 DNA is TGTGCCAGCAGCTTGATGAGTAGCGGGGGGCCGGAAGAGACCCAGTACTTC. Amino acid sequence: CASSLMSSGGPEETQYF.

V usage is TRBV2 and J usage is TRBJ1-5, with 8 bases aligning to TRBD1. Germline V lookup: CDR1 SNHLY, CDR2 FYNNEI. The CDR3 runs to 13 residues. J lost 7 bases, V lost 5 bases, and 4 bases had no gene match. The CDR3 sequence: CASSPDRGQPQHF. The CDR3, as DNA: TGTGCCAGCAGTCCAGACAGGGGCCAGCCCCAGCATTTT. Full variable domain (rest looked up from reference TRBV2 and TRBJ1-5): EPEVTQTPSHQVTQMGQEVILRCVPISNHLYFYWYRQILGQKVEFLVSFYNNEISEKSEIFDDQFSVERPDGSNFTLKIRSTKLEDSAMYFCASSPDRGQPQHFGDGTRLSIL.

The V and J genes are TRBV30 and TRBJ2-7; no firm D call. CDR3 length equals 12 residues. Trimming cost V 0 bases and J 4 bases, with 7 bases left between them. Germline V gene lookup returns CDR1 GTSNPN and CDR2 SVGIG (reference sequence). The CDR3 DNA reads TGTGCCTGGAGTGTGACTTGGTACGAGCAGTACTTC. Its translation: CAWSVTWYEQYF.

V and J are TRBV6-1 and TRBJ1-1, with D possibly being TRBD1 (6 bases). V was cut by 0 bases and J by 4 bases, with 15 bases left in between. This CDR3 is built from 16 residues. CDR1 MNHNS and CDR2 SASEGT come from the germline V gene. For the CDR3, the DNA is TGTGCCAGCAGTGAAGCGGGGACACCCCGGGGCACTGAAGCTTTCTTT. Its protein is CASSEAGTPRGTEAFF.

The CDR3 nucleotides are TGTGCCAGCAGCGTAGGAGGCTGGGACAGAGCTAACTATGGCTACACCTTC. It is translated as CASSVGGWDRANYGYTF. The chain carries TRBV7-2 and TRBJ1-2, with 7 nucleotides matching TRBD1. The CDR3 has 17 amino acids. Looked up from germline, CDR1 is SGHTA and CDR2 is FQGNSA. The J segment lost 0 bases and the V segment lost 5 bases, leaving 12 bases of the junction unmatched.

The chain links TRBV11-2 to TRBJ2-2, with D perhaps matching TRBD2 (5 bases). Per the germline V gene, CDR1 is SGHAT and CDR2 is FQNNGV. V was trimmed by 2 bases and J by 0 bases, leaving 7 bases between them. This CDR3 comprises 15 residues. The DNA of the CDR3 is TGTGCCAGCAGCTTACTGGGAGCGAACACCGGGGAGCTGTTTTTT. Protein product: CASSLLGANTGELFF. Full variable domain (rest looked up from reference TRBV11-2 and TRBJ2-2): EAGVAQSPRYKIIEKRQSVAFWCNPISGHATLYWYQQILGQGPKLLIQFQNNGVVDDSQLPKDRFSAERLKGVDSTLKIQPAKLEDSAVYLCASSLLGANTGELFFGEGSRLTVL.

The sample holds one count of this clone. Within the sample, other DNA sequences also encode this same CDR3. V usage is TRBV9 and J usage is TRBJ1-1; D may be TRBD1 (5 bases). The CDR3 is made up of 13 amino acids. Trimming removed 0 bases at V and 5 bases at J, with 8 bases between. Germline lookup yields CDR1 SGDLS and CDR2 YYNGEE. The CDR3 sequence is CASSVGGMTEAFF. The CDR3 DNA is TGTGCCAGCAGCGTAGGGGGCATGACTGAAGCTTTCTTT.

The rearrangement links TRBV2 to TRBJ2-2; D unclear. CDR3 size: 15 residues. Per germline, CDR1 SNHLY and CDR2 FYNNEI. Trimming took off 4 bases at V and 4 bases at J, with 13 bases between the two ends. The CDR3 spells CASSVVRVGTGELFF. CDR3 sequence (DNA): TGTGCCAGCAGTGTCGTACGGGTCGGCACCGGGGAGCTGTTTTTT.

This chain joins TRBV7-3 and TRBJ2-5, with 9 bases matching TRBD1. V trimming: 5 bases; J trimming: 5 bases; junction bases outside the gene matches: 3. The germline V gene has CDR1 SGHTA and CDR2 FQGTGA. The CDR3 runs to 13 residues. For the CDR3, the DNA is TGTGCCAGCAGCCGCGGACAGGGGGAGACCCAGTACTTC. It specifies CASSRGQGETQYF.

This clone came up once. The rearrangement uses TRBV5-6 and TRBJ1-2; 9 bases agree with TRBD1. The junction had 12 bases not matched to a gene; V was cut back by 2 bases and J by 1 base. The germline V gene has CDR1 SGHDT and CDR2 YYEEEE. The CDR3 has 18 amino acids. The CDR3 sequence is CASSLKRGDRDSNYGYTF. CDR3 DNA: TGTGCCAGCAGCTTAAAACGAGGGGACAGGGATAGTAACTATGGCTACACCTTC.

This clone occurred a few times. The rearrangement uses TRBV19 and TRBJ1-2, with TRBD1 as a possible D gene (5 bases). This CDR3 is 15 amino acids long. The V and J ends lost 11 bases and 8 bases respectively, with 27 bases between them. CDR1 is LNHDA and CDR2 is SQIVND in the germline V gene (reference sequence). CDR3 in amino acids: CASKAGTASGRGYTF. CDR3 nucleotide sequence: TGTGCCTCAAAAGCCGGGACCGCAAGCGGGAGAGGCTACACCTTC.

This clone was picked up a small number of times. This rearrangement joins TRBV21-1 to TRBJ1-2. TRBV21-1 is deemed a pseudogene. This CDR3 has 16 residues. CDR3 sequence reads: CASSKGSGHVTYGYTF. The CDR3 bases are TGTGCCAGCAGCAAAGGAAGCGGGCACGTAACCTATGGCTACACCTTC.

In this sample, this clone turned up a few times. Other DNA sequences of this sample code for an identical CDR3. J is TRBJ2-3 and V is TRBV5-4; 8 positions match TRBD1. This CDR3 region has 17 residues. V lost 4 bases, J lost 5 bases, and 15 bases stayed unmatched. The germline V gene encodes CDR1 SGHNT and CDR2 YYREEE (reference sequence). In nucleotides, the CDR3 is TGTGCCAGCAGCACCGATCCACCAGGGGGCGTGAAAGATACGCAGTATTTT. It translates to CASSTDPPGGVKDTQYF.

The rearrangement links TRBV6-5 to TRBJ2-2, with D unresolved. This CDR3 contains 14 residues. Per the germline V gene, CDR1 is MNHEY and CDR2 is SVGAGI. Trimming shortened V by 0 bases and J by 6 bases, and 8 bases separated the two germline ends. The CDR3 DNA reads TGTGCCAGCAGTTACTCGAGCTTAGCCGGGGAGCTGTTTTTT. Amino acid sequence: CASSYSSLAGELFF.

V and J are TRBV10-3 and TRBJ2-1; weak D call: TRBD2 (5 bases). With 3 bases removed from V and 4 bases from J, the gap between germline ends came to 13 bases. CDR3 length: 15 residues. Germline values: CDR1 ENHRY, CDR2 SYGVKD. CDR3 region: CAISEEGVGYNEQFF. The CDR3 DNA reads as TGTGCCATCAGTGAAGAGGGAGTGGGATACAATGAGCAGTTCTTC.

V gene TRBV18 combines with J gene TRBJ2-2, with 9 positions matching TRBD1. Trimming at V came to 6 bases and at J to 4 bases, leaving 3 bases not matched to a gene. Germline assignment: CDR1 KGHSH and CDR2 LQKENI. The CDR3 sequence is 14 residues long. The CDR3 region is CASSGQGSTGELFF. The CDR3 DNA reads TGTGCCAGCTCCGGACAGGGGTCCACCGGGGAGCTGTTTTTT.

The rearrangement uses TRBV30 and TRBJ2-1; 9 bases align to TRBD2. V gave up 1 base and J gave up 6 bases; unmatched junction bases: 10. Germline CDR1 is GTSNPN and CDR2 is SVGIG (reference sequence). The length of the CDR3 is 16 residues. In DNA, the CDR3 is TGTGCCTGGAGTGACCTGGTAGCGGGGGTTTTCAATGAGCAGTTCTTC. As protein: CAWSDLVAGVFNEQFF.